The 31 T cell receptor beta chains below all came from one sample that was sequenced in a study of CD8 T cells in Susac syndrome. RNA amounts of roughly 0.5 to 1 ug underwent reverse transcription with random hexamers. In TCRdb, the immunoSEQ multiplex PCR reads were re-called with MiXCR into one record per CDR3 protein. The sample consists of around 150,000 distinct CDR3 sequences, 90% to 95% of them appearing once. Input material: CD8+ T cells from PBMCs. Receptors originate from a human donor in good health.

The genes are TRBV10-3 and TRBJ2-3; TRBD2 matches at 7 bases. V lost 2 bases, J lost 3 bases, and 2 bases stayed unmatched. The CDR3 spans 14 residues. Per the germline V gene, CDR1 is ENHRY and CDR2 is SYGVKD. CDR3 residues: CAISERAGTDTQYF. Written as DNA, the CDR3 is TGTGCCATCAGTGAGAGAGCGGGAACAGATACGCAGTATTTT.

V and J are TRBV27 and TRBJ2-3, with D unresolved. Germline V gives CDR1 MNHEY, CDR2 SMNVEV (reference sequence). This CDR3 comprises 17 residues. V dropped 1 base and J dropped 0 bases, with 14 bases sitting between them. The CDR3 nucleotides read TGTGCCAGCAGTTTATGGGTGGTGCACCCTAGCACAGATACGCAGTATTTT. Translation: CASSLWVVHPSTDTQYF.

This chain links TRBV11-2 with TRBJ2-2, with 10 bases that match TRBD1. The CDR3 runs to 15 residues. The germline V gene encodes CDR1 SGHAT and CDR2 FQNNGV. V shed 8 bases and J 6 bases; nucleotides not matched to a gene: 9. The CDR3 here is CASLGQGERAGELFF. CDR3 nucleotides: TGTGCCAGCTTAGGACAGGGGGAAAGAGCCGGGGAGCTGTTTTTT.

The rearrangement links TRBV20-1 to TRBJ1-5; TRBD1 agrees at 11 bases. V lost 1 base and J lost 4; bases outside the gene matches: 3. The CDR3 extends over 15 amino acids. Germline-derived CDR1 and CDR2 are DFQATT and SNEGSKA (reference sequence). CDR3 nucleotides: TGCAGTGCTAGAGTGGGGACAGGGGGAAATCAGCCCCAGCATTTT. Residues: CSARVGTGGNQPQHF.

The chain carries TRBV12-3 or TRBV12-4 and TRBJ2-7, with D possibly TRBD1 on 6 matching bases. V shed 6 bases and J shed 2 bases, with 20 bases lying between them. The length of the CDR3 is 16 residues. The CDR3 region has the DNA TGTGCCAGCAGCCCCCGGTTACTAGGACAGCCCTACGAGCAGTACTTC. Protein sequence: CASSPRLLGQPYEQYF.

This rearrangement joins TRBV20-1 to TRBJ2-7; D is undetermined. Germline V CDR1 and CDR2: DFQATT, SNEGSKA (reference sequence). V shed 0 bases and J shed 7 bases, with 10 bases lying between them. The CDR3 extends over 12 amino acids. The CDR3 DNA is TGCAGTGCTAGAGATTTGGGGTCGGAGCAGTACTTC. It codes for CSARDLGSEQYF.

The chain has TRBV5-1 and TRBJ2-5; D gene uncertain. Germline CDR1 and CDR2: SGHRS and YFSETQ. The CDR3 is 14 amino acids. V was trimmed by 4 bases and J by 3 bases, leaving 13 bases between them. CDR3 sequence: CASSPTRYKETQYF. The CDR3 DNA sequence: TGCGCCAGCAGCCCAACGCGATATAAAGAGACCCAGTACTTC.

The chain uses TRBV20-1 and TRBJ2-5; 8 nucleotides match TRBD1. The germline CDR1 and CDR2 sequences are DFQATT and SNEGSKA (reference sequence). With 6 bases clipped from V and 0 bases from J, the junction kept 3 bases outside the gene matches. This CDR3 has 13 amino acids. DNA for the CDR3: TGCAGTGCGGGGGACAGGAACCAAGAGACCCAGTACTTC. The encoded protein is CSAGDRNQETQYF.

CDR3 sequence reads: CASSPGQDLYGYTF. The CDR3 coding sequence is TGTGCCAGCAGCCCGGGACAGGACCTCTATGGCTACACCTTC. The chain has TRBV5-4 and TRBJ1-2; 8 bases fit TRBD1. This CDR3 has 14 residues. The germline CDR1 and CDR2 sequences are SGHNT and YYREEE (reference sequence). Losses at the gene ends were 4 bases for V and 4 bases for J; bases not matched to a gene: 6.

The rearrangement uses TRBV6-2 or TRBV6-3 and TRBJ1-2, with 10 bases aligning to TRBD1. The length of the CDR3 is 15 residues. Trimming removed 5 bases from V and 4 bases from J; junction bases left unmatched: 7. CDR1 is MNHEY and CDR2 is SVGEGT in the germline V gene. CDR3 in DNA: TGTGCCAGCAGTACCCCCAGGGACAGGGGCTATGGCTACACCTTC. It codes for CASSTPRDRGYGYTF.

The chain combines TRBV4-3 with TRBJ2-3; TRBD1 matches at 8 bases. Germline loops: CDR1 LGHNA, CDR2 YSLEER. With V trimmed by 0 bases and J by 2 bases, 4 bases remained unmatched. This CDR3 contains 16 residues. CDR3 sequence: CASSQDRTGSTDTQYF. The CDR3 coding sequence is TGCGCCAGCAGCCAAGATCGGACAGGGTCCACAGATACGCAGTATTTT.

The rearrangement links TRBV6-1 to TRBJ1-2; possibly TRBD1 for D (5 bases). Trimming left V 4 bases short and J 5 bases short, with 11 bases between. Germline CDR1 MNHNS, CDR2 SASEGT. The CDR3 length is 13 residues. The CDR3 sequence: CASSVGDKYGYTF. DNA for the CDR3: TGTGCCAGCAGTGTGGGGGATAAATATGGCTACACCTTC.

This chain connects TRBV7-8 to TRBJ2-1; D is unclear. CDR3 length: 15 residues. Germline values: CDR1 SGHVS, CDR2 FQNEAQ. Trimming stripped 5 bases from V and 2 bases from J, with 13 bases between. CDR3 loop: CASSPGPNPYNEQFF. In nucleotides, the CDR3 is TGTGCCAGCAGCCCGGGCCCAAACCCCTACAATGAGCAGTTCTTC.

V gene TRBV27 combines with J gene TRBJ2-4, with TRBD1 identical over 7 bases. Germline trimming cut 8 bases from V and 0 bases from J; bases unmatched to any gene: 7. Per germline, CDR1 MNHEY and CDR2 SMNVEV (reference sequence). This CDR3 region has 15 residues. The CDR3 bases are TGTGCCAGCCGAGGGACAGCCCTAGCCAAAAACATTCAGTACTTC. It is translated as CASRGTALAKNIQYF.

This sequence joins TRBV19 and TRBJ2-1; 8 nucleotides match TRBD2. V was pared by 10 bases and J by 11 bases, with 13 bases of the junction left unmatched. Germline V gene sequence: CDR1 LNHDA, CDR2 SQIVND (reference sequence). The CDR3 extends over 13 amino acids. This CDR3 is CATLFAGGLQQFF. DNA of the CDR3: TGTGCCACCCTTTTCGCGGGGGGCCTTCAGCAGTTCTTC.

The CDR3 DNA reads TGTGCCAGCAGCTTGTTGGACAGCAATCAGCCCCAGCATTTT. This translates into CASSLLDSNQPQHF. The genes are TRBV5-6 and TRBJ1-5; D not resolved. Trimming cost V 1 base and J 1 base, with 6 bases left between them. Germline-derived CDR1 and CDR2 are SGHDT and YYEEEE. The CDR3 loop spans 14 amino acids.

V is TRBV29-1 and J is TRBJ1-1; D gene ambiguous. The CDR3 totals 11 residues. Trimming cost V 6 bases and J 3 bases, with 8 bases left between them. Germline CDR1 reads SQVTM; CDR2 reads ANQGSEA. As DNA, the CDR3 is TGCAGCGTGGCGATATACACTGAAGCTTTCTTT. This gives the protein CSVAIYTEAFF.

The DNA of the CDR3 is TGTGCCAGCAGTCTTCTCGACACCTACGAGCAGTACTTC. The encoded protein is CASSLLDTYEQYF. The chain links TRBV27 to TRBJ2-7; D gene ambiguous. There are 13 residues in the CDR3. V was pared by 5 bases and J by 2 bases, with 10 bases between. Germline values: CDR1 MNHEY, CDR2 SMNVEV (reference sequence).

The genes are TRBV4-1 and TRBJ2-2, with 9 bases lining up with TRBD2. This CDR3 is 15 amino acids long. The V gene end was trimmed by 0 bases and the J gene end by 9 bases; junction bases not matched to a gene: 5. Germline V lookup: CDR1 MGHRA, CDR2 YSYEKL. The CDR3 protein is CASSQDSGSARELFF. The CDR3 DNA is TGCGCCAGCAGCCAAGATAGCGGGAGCGCCCGGGAGCTGTTTTTT.

The chain combines TRBV29-1 with TRBJ2-3; D is unclear. Germline CDR1 is SQVTM and CDR2 is ANQGSEA. This CDR3 has 14 residues. Trimming took off 3 bases at V and 0 bases at J, with 10 bases between the two ends. The CDR3 coding sequence is TGCAGCGTTGAGGGTGGGGTTAGCACAGATACGCAGTATTTT. This codes for CSVEGGVSTDTQYF.

The J gene is TRBJ2-7, the V gene TRBV29-1; D might be TRBD2 (6 bases). The CDR3 contains 14 residues. From germline, CDR1 is SQVTM and CDR2 ANQGSEA. Trimming pared 7 bases from V and 0 bases from J, leaving 16 bases between. CDR3 nucleotides: TGCAGCGCCCGCGGGGCCGAAAGCTCCTACGAGCAGTACTTC. This codes for CSARGAESSYEQYF.

The chain carries TRBV29-1 and TRBJ2-3, with no clear D. Trimming stripped 5 bases from V and 6 bases from J, with 6 bases between. CDR1 is SQVTM and CDR2 is ANQGSEA in the germline V gene. This CDR3 has 10 amino acids. The CDR3: CSVIPDTQYF. CDR3 sequence (DNA): TGCAGCGTTATTCCGGATACGCAGTATTTT.

The chain is built from TRBV11-2 and TRBJ2-1; 10 bases fit TRBD2. The germline gives CDR1 SGHAT, CDR2 FQNNGV. V lost 3 bases to trimming and J lost 8 bases; unmatched junction nucleotides: 4. CDR3 length equals 14 residues. The DNA for the CDR3 is TGTGCCAGCAGCTTCAGCCTAGCGGGAGATGAGCAGTTCTTC. Amino acid sequence: CASSFSLAGDEQFF.

The chain recombines TRBV25-1 with TRBJ2-1; tentatively, D is TRBD2 (6 bases). CDR1 and CDR2 from the germline V gene are MGHDK and SYGVNS. V was clipped by 5 bases and J by 9 bases, with 8 bases between them. This CDR3 has 11 amino acids. The CDR3 nucleotides are TGTGCCAGCAGTCCCGGGAGTGAGCAGTTCTTC. This sequence encodes CASSPGSEQFF.

This chain connects TRBV6-5 to TRBJ1-1; D gene ambiguous. V shed 2 bases and J shed 0 bases, with 4 bases lying between them. The germline V gene encodes CDR1 MNHEY and CDR2 SVGAGI. CDR3 size: 13 residues. The CDR3 loop is CASSYIVNTEAFF. The CDR3 nucleotides are TGTGCCAGCAGTTACATTGTGAACACTGAAGCTTTCTTT.

As DNA, the CDR3 is TGCGCCAGCAGCCAAGCACCGTTTAGCTCCTACAATGAGCAGTTCTTC. This sequence encodes CASSQAPFSSYNEQFF. The V call is TRBV4-3, the J call TRBJ2-1; the D is unclear. This CDR3 contains 16 residues. Trimming removed 1 base at V and 0 bases at J, with 10 bases between. Germline-derived CDR1 and CDR2 are LGHNA and YSLEER.

The chain recombines TRBV2 with TRBJ2-1; D perhaps matches TRBD2 (5 bases). Per the germline V gene, CDR1 is SNHLY and CDR2 is FYNNEI. V gave up 10 bases and J gave up 7 bases, with 14 bases separating them. The CDR3 length is 12 residues. CDR3 sequence: CAISPRENEQFF. In DNA, the CDR3 is TGTGCCATCTCCCCGAGGGAAAATGAGCAGTTCTTC.

This rearrangement joins TRBV20-1 to TRBJ2-1; 7 nucleotides agree with TRBD2. V shed 5 bases, J shed 0 bases, and the junction held 4 bases outside the gene matches. The CDR3 runs 14 residues. CDR1 is DFQATT and CDR2 is SNEGSKA in the germline V gene (reference sequence). The DNA for the CDR3 is TGCAGTGCTGGGGGGGGAGGCTCCTACAATGAGCAGTTCTTC. It codes for CSAGGGGSYNEQFF.

The chain combines TRBV16 with TRBJ1-2, with D unclear. This CDR3 spans 11 amino acids. Germline V gene sequence: CDR1 KGHSY, CDR2 FQNENV. Trimming removed 2 bases at V and 4 bases at J, with 2 bases between. CDR3 sequence reads: CASSQLYGYTF. The CDR3 region has the DNA TGTGCCAGCAGCCAACTCTATGGCTACACCTTC.

The V and J genes are TRBV27 and TRBJ2-1, with D possibly matching TRBD2 (7 bases). The V gene's germline CDR1 is MNHEY and CDR2 SMNVEV (reference sequence). This CDR3 is 14 amino acids long. Trimming removed 7 bases from V and 3 bases from J, with 13 bases in between. The CDR3 sequence is CASKSGTFYNEQFF. As DNA, the CDR3 is TGTGCCAGCAAAAGCGGGACATTCTACAATGAGCAGTTCTTC.

The sample holds one count of this clonotype. The chain is built from TRBV5-4 and TRBJ2-4; D is possibly TRBD1 (5 bases). This CDR3 comprises 17 residues. V was trimmed by 0 bases and J by 1 base, leaving 14 bases between them. Germline-derived CDR1 and CDR2 are SGHNT and YYREEE (reference sequence). CDR3 loop: CASSLADDHRAKNIQYF. Here the CDR3 DNA reads TGTGCCAGCAGCTTGGCCGATGACCACAGGGCCAAAAACATTCAGTACTTC.